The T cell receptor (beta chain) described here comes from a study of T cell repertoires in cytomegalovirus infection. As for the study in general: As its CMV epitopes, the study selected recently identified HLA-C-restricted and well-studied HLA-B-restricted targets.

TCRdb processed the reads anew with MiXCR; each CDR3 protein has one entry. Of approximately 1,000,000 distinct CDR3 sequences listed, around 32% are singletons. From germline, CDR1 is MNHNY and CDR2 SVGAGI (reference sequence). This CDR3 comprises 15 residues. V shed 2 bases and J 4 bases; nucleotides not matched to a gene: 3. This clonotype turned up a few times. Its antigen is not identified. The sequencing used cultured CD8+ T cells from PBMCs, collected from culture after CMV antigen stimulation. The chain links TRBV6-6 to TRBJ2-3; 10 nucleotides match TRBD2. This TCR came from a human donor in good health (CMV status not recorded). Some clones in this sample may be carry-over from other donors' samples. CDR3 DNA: TGTGCCAGCAGTTACGGGACTAGCGACGCAGATACGCAGTATTTT. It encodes CASSYGTSDADTQYF.